Given below is one T cell receptor (beta chain) in context. Its antigen is as yet unknown. Primed by a sample-barcoded 5' primer and a J-beta primer mix, a second PCR proceeded for about 7 to 11 cycles. One entry per CDR3 protein results from TCRdb running MiXCR on the 5' RACE reads. Among 600,000 or so distinct CDR3 sequences listed, about 45% were seen once. The data were obtained in a study of blood T cells in healthy people across ages. Study findings and constraints: Long-lived and aged donors differed, with more naive CD4+ cells and higher diversity in the long-lived. Per million T cells, the diversity of TCR beta decreased roughly linearly as age advanced.

The J segment lost 6 bases and the V segment lost 2 bases, leaving 4 bases of the junction unmatched. This CDR3 has 14 residues. Germline V gives CDR1 SGHRS, CDR2 YFSETQ. The receptor comes from an elderly man in good health. Sequences were obtained from blood. This chain connects TRBV5-1 to TRBJ2-1, with TRBD1 matching 8 bases. CDR3 protein: CASSFPGTGNEQFF. CDR3 bases: TGCGCCAGCAGCTTCCCCGGGACAGGCAATGAGCAGTTCTTC.